This TCR beta chain was captured by sequencing in a study of blood T cell repertoires in COVID-19. For the study at large: T cells, B-cell-depleted T cells, or PBMCs supplied cDNA or gDNA.

Profiled with immunoSEQ multiplex PCR; TCRdb holds only in-frame clones, not every one. The sample contains over 200,000 clones, roughly 88% of which appear only once. Up to 2 weeks before entering the study, exposed participants had met a COVID-19 case. This TCR was sampled from a woman aged 30 to 39 who had been exposed to COVID-19. The sample comprised PBMCs or T cells enriched from blood (not recorded which).

CDR3 amino acids: CASTGTGVYSNGYTF. The CDR3 bases are TGTGCCAGCACCGGGACAGGGGTATATTCGAACGGCTACACCTTC. V and J are TRBV19 and TRBJ1-2, with TRBD1 identical over 10 bases. The CDR3 contains 15 residues. V shed 9 bases and J 8 bases; nucleotides not matched to a gene: 15. The V gene's germline CDR1 is LNHDA and CDR2 SQIVND (reference sequence).